These 13 T cell receptor beta chains were all obtained from the same sample, sequenced in a study of blood T cells in healthy people across ages. The use of a sample-barcoded 5' primer and a J-beta primer mix characterized a second PCR of roughly 6 to 11 cycles. TCRdb re-called the 5' RACE reads with MiXCR, one entry per CDR3 protein. The sample yields 1.5 million to 2 million distinct CDR3 sequences, 28% seen once. The sequenced sample was blood. Source of these receptors: a woman aged 30 to 39 in good health.

As to this clonotype: At one end the junction does not follow the germline gene, possibly because of a read error. J is TRBJ2-1 and V is TRBV5-1, with TRBD2 matching 8 bases. Germline CDR1 and CDR2: SGHRS and YFSETQ. This CDR3 is 14 amino acids long. The CDR3 nucleotides are TGCGTCAGCAGCTTGGCCGGGAGGGTAGGGGAGCAGTTCTTC. Its translation: CVSSLAGRVGEQFF.

This chain uses TRBV2 with TRBJ1-1; no clear D. The V end lost 3 bases, the J end lost 1 base, and 6 bases lay between the germline ends. This CDR3 contains 13 residues. Germline values: CDR1 SNHLY, CDR2 FYNNEI. The CDR3 bases are TGTGCCAGCAGTGAGGAAGAGAACACTGAAGCTTTCTTT. The encoded protein is CASSEEENTEAFF. The whole variable domain, remainder taken from reference TRBV2 and TRBJ1-1, is EPEVTQTPSHQVTQMGQEVILRCVPISNHLYFYWYRQILGQKVEFLVSFYNNEISEKSEIFDDQFSVERPDGSNFTLKIRSTKLEDSAMYFCASSEEENTEAFFGQGTRLTVV.

The chain couples TRBV20-1 to TRBJ2-2; 8 positions match TRBD1. The CDR3 extends over 15 amino acids. Germline values: CDR1 DFQATT, CDR2 SNEGSKA (reference sequence). Germline trimming cut 0 bases from V and 3 bases from J; bases unmatched to any gene: 3. The CDR3 is CSARDRGLDTGELFF. CDR3 nucleotide sequence: TGCAGTGCTAGAGACAGGGGGCTGGACACCGGGGAGCTGTTTTTT.

This clonotype came up a few times. The chain carries TRBV20-1 and TRBJ2-3; 9 positions agree with TRBD2. CDR1 and CDR2 (germline): DFQATT, SNEGSKA (reference sequence). J was trimmed by 5 bases and V by 3 bases; bases with no gene match: 9. The CDR3 length is 15 residues. CDR3 residues: CSARTGGREGDTQYF. CDR3 nucleotides: TGCAGTGCTAGGACGGGCGGGAGGGAAGGAGATACGCAGTATTTT.

The CDR3 nucleotides read TGTGCCAGCAACCCTGGGACGGAGAACACTGAAGCTTTCTTT. Its protein is CASNPGTENTEAFF. This sequence joins TRBV7-2 and TRBJ1-1, with a possible D match to TRBD1 (5 bases). CDR1 is SGHTA, CDR2 FQGNSA, per germline. Trimming shortened V by 7 bases and J by 1 base, and 13 bases separated the two germline ends. The CDR3 sequence is 14 residues long.

In this sample, this clonotype turned up a few times. In nucleotides, the CDR3 is TGTGCCAGCTCCCGTCAGGTGGACGAGCAGTACTTC. This translates into CASSRQVDEQYF. This chain uses TRBV18 with TRBJ2-7; D is ambiguous. The CDR3 runs to 12 residues. The germline gives CDR1 KGHSH, CDR2 LQKENI. Trimming took 6 bases from V and 5 from J, leaving 11 bases between them. The variable domain in full, completed from reference TRBV18 and TRBJ2-7, reads NAGVMQNPRHLVRRRGQEARLRCSPMKGHSHVYWYRQLPEEGLKFMVYLQKENIIDESGMPKERFSAEFPKEGPSILRIQQVVRGDSAAYFCASSRQVDEQYFGPGTRLTVT.

The J gene is TRBJ2-3, the V gene TRBV6-6; 11 positions match TRBD2. With 6 bases clipped from V and 2 bases from J, the junction kept 4 bases outside the gene matches. Germline V CDR1 and CDR2: MNHNY, SVGAGI (reference sequence). The length of the CDR3 is 15 residues. The CDR3 DNA is TGTGCCAGCAGAGGGACTAGCGGACTCACAGATACGCAGTATTTT. Translation gives CASRGTSGLTDTQYF.

This clonotype was found a few times. V gene TRBV20-1 combines with J gene TRBJ2-7; 13 bases line up with TRBD2. The V and J ends lost 6 bases and 4 bases, in that order; junction bases with no gene match: 3. The CDR3 runs to 13 residues. Germline V gene data show CDR1 as DFQATT and CDR2 as SNEGSKA (reference sequence). In DNA, the CDR3 is TGCAGTGCGTGGACTAGCGGGAGTTACGAGCAGTACTTC. This gives the protein CSAWTSGSYEQYF.

This clonotype has only a few counts. The chain combines TRBV3-1 with TRBJ1-2; D is unresolved. V shed 3 bases and J shed 4 bases, with 3 bases lying between them. Germline assignment: CDR1 LGHDT and CDR2 YNNKEL (reference sequence). The CDR3 is made up of 11 amino acids. Written as DNA, the CDR3 is TGTGCCAGCAGCCACCTCTATGGCTACACCTTC. It specifies CASSHLYGYTF.

In this sample, this clonotype turned up once. The V gene is TRBV19, the J gene TRBJ2-1, with D possibly called TRBD1 or TRBD2 (5 bases each). CDR1 and CDR2 (germline): LNHDA, SQIVND (reference sequence). With 3 bases removed from V and 8 bases from J, the gap between germline ends came to 20 bases. The CDR3 is made up of 16 amino acids. CDR3 nucleotide sequence: TGTGCCAGTAGTATCCCCCGAACCCCGAGGGGCGATGAGCAGTTCTTC. It codes for CASSIPRTPRGDEQFF.

The chain carries TRBV30 and TRBJ2-1; 7 bases are a match to TRBD1. V trimming: 3 bases; J trimming: 7 bases; junction bases outside the gene matches: 9. Germline CDR1 is GTSNPN and CDR2 is SVGIG (reference sequence). This CDR3 region has 14 residues. The CDR3 is CAWRRTGLGNEQFF. CDR3 DNA: TGTGCCTGGAGGAGGACAGGTCTTGGGAATGAGCAGTTCTTC. The full variable domain, completed using reference TRBV30 and TRBJ2-1, is SQTIHQWPATLVQPVGSPLSLECTVEGTSNPNLYWYRQAAGRGLQLLFYSVGIGQISSEVPQNLSASRPQDRQFILSSKKLLLSDSGFYLCAWRRTGLGNEQFFGPGTRLTVL.

For the CDR3, the DNA is TGTGCCAGCAGTTTGAGGGGTGTCAACACTGAAGCTTTCTTT. Amino acid sequence: CASSLRGVNTEAFF. The V gene is TRBV27, the J gene TRBJ1-1; D is possibly TRBD1 (5 bases). The length of the CDR3 is 14 residues. Trimming stripped 3 bases from V and 2 bases from J, with 10 bases between. CDR1 and CDR2 (germline): MNHEY, SMNVEV (reference sequence).

V and J are TRBV30 and TRBJ1-1; TRBD1 matches 11 bases. From germline, CDR1 is GTSNPN and CDR2 SVGIG (reference sequence). This CDR3 comprises 14 residues. The V gene end was trimmed by 4 bases and the J gene end by 5 bases; junction bases not matched to a gene: 6. Written as DNA, the CDR3 is TGTGCCTGGACGACCGGGGACAGGGGGACTGAAGCTTTCTTT. This sequence encodes CAWTTGDRGTEAFF.